The clone carrying this T cell receptor beta chain was detected only a few times. Its matching antigen is unknown. This record comes from a study of T-cell memory formation after mild COVID-19. The study's findings and limits: Clones shrinking from day 15 to 85 showed even CD4/CD8 mixes; later expanders tilted CD4+.

TCRdb ran MiXCR on the 5' RACE reads and lists one entry per CDR3 protein. This table holds hundreds of thousands of distinct CDR3 sequences, about 23% found once. The CDR3 has 15 residues. Germline CDR1 reads MGHRA; CDR2 reads YSYEKL. V gave up 4 bases and J gave up 4 bases, with 16 bases separating them. The sequenced sample was PBMCs or a T cell subset sorted from them (not recorded which). The receptor was isolated from an adult woman who had mild COVID-19 (a few samples of this study predate the infection). Cell type and time point are not known. This chain joins TRBV4-1 and TRBJ1-1; weak D call: TRBD1 (6 bases). The CDR3 loop reads CASSRQQGPITEAFF. The CDR3 DNA follows: TGCGCCAGCAGCCGCCAACAGGGCCCGATCACTGAAGCTTTCTTT.